The 14 T cell receptor beta chains listed next were all sequenced from one sample in a study of shared clonotypes between healthy human individuals. Produced via immunoSEQ multiplex PCR; TCRdb's table is partial and in-frame only. The table lists about 2,500,000 clones, over 85% of them singletons. Source material: naive CD4+ T cells sorted from blood. The subset denotes: CD45RA+ positively selected. These receptors were taken from a man between 18 and 35 years old in good health.

The chain employs TRBV7-9 and TRBJ2-3; D is uncertain. Germline lookup yields CDR1 SEHNR and CDR2 FQNEAQ (reference sequence). The CDR3 runs to 11 residues. V lost 8 bases and J lost 2, with 5 bases in between. The CDR3 DNA reads TGTGCCAGCGGATCCACAGATACGCAGTATTTT. It codes for CASGSTDTQYF.

V usage is TRBV30 and J usage is TRBJ1-6; possible D gene TRBD1, 5 bases. Germline values: CDR1 GTSNPN, CDR2 SVGIG (reference sequence). The CDR3 totals 14 residues. The V end lost 0 bases, the J end lost 8 bases, and 11 bases lay between the germline ends. The CDR3 reads CAWSVNRRDSPLHF. The CDR3 coding sequence is TGTGCCTGGAGTGTAAACAGGCGGGATTCACCCCTCCACTTT. Together with reference TRBV30 and TRBJ1-6, the CDR3 gives the full variable domain: SQTIHQWPATLVQPVGSPLSLECTVEGTSNPNLYWYRQAAGRGLQLLFYSVGIGQISSEVPQNLSASRPQDRQFILSSKKLLLSDSGFYLCAWSVNRRDSPLHFGNGTRLTVT.

V gene TRBV6-5 combines with J gene TRBJ2-1, with D uncertain. This CDR3 is built from 13 residues. The V end lost 6 bases, the J end lost 0 bases, and 6 bases lay between the germline ends. The germline gives CDR1 MNHEY, CDR2 SVGAGI. The CDR3 region is CASRGISYNEQFF. DNA of the CDR3: TGTGCCAGCAGGGGGATCTCCTACAATGAGCAGTTCTTC.

This clone was detected only once. The V and J genes are TRBV16 and TRBJ2-7; 9 nucleotides match TRBD1. The CDR3 covers 14 residues. The V gene's germline CDR1 is KGHSY and CDR2 FQNENV. V lost 5 bases, J lost 5 bases, and 7 bases stayed unmatched. CDR3 region: CASSGTGLSNEQYF. CDR3 bases: TGTGCCAGCAGCGGGACAGGGTTGAGTAACGAGCAGTACTTC. The variable domain in full, completed from reference TRBV16 and TRBJ2-7, reads GEEVAQTPKHLVRGEGQKAKLYCAPIKGHSYVFWYQQVLKNEFKFLISFQNENVFDETGMPKERFSAKCLPNSPCSLEIQATKLEDSAVYFCASSGTGLSNEQYFGPGTRLTVT.

This chain links TRBV7-3 with TRBJ2-5; 11 bases are a match to TRBD2. V lost 5 bases to trimming and J lost 2 bases; unmatched junction nucleotides: 4. Germline assignment: CDR1 SGHTA and CDR2 FQGTGA. The CDR3 covers 15 residues. The CDR3 bases are TGTGCCAGCAGCAGACTAGCGGGGACACAAGAGACCCAGTACTTC. Protein: CASSRLAGTQETQYF.

This clone has a handful of counts. The V gene is TRBV11-2, the J gene TRBJ1-6, with a tentative D call TRBD1 (6 bases). This CDR3 spans 15 amino acids. CDR1 and CDR2 from the germline V gene are SGHAT and FQNNGV. V lost 4 bases, J lost 7 bases, and 14 bases lay in between. This CDR3 is CASSSITGPNSPLHF. Here the CDR3 DNA reads TGTGCCAGCAGCTCCATTACAGGGCCAAATTCACCCCTCCACTTT.

V and J are TRBV19 and TRBJ2-6; 7 nucleotides match TRBD1. The CDR3 covers 14 residues. V lost 9 bases and J lost 2; bases outside the gene matches: 4. CDR1 is LNHDA, CDR2 SQIVND, per germline (reference sequence). CDR3 DNA: TGTGCCAGCGCAGACAGGGCTGGGGCCAACGTCCTGACTTTC. Residues: CASADRAGANVLTF.

The chain uses TRBV10-2 and TRBJ1-6; TRBD1 aligns across 9 bases. The CDR3 sequence is 14 residues long. Germline trimming cut 5 bases from V and 7 bases from J; bases unmatched to any gene: 3. Germline values: CDR1 WSHSY, CDR2 SAAADI. The CDR3 sequence is CASSSGTGNSPLHF. CDR3 nucleotides: TGCGCCAGCAGTTCCGGGACAGGGAATTCACCCCTCCACTTT.

The CDR3, as DNA: TGCGCCAGCAGCAAAAGTCCCGGGACAGGGTTTGGAGAGACCCAGTACTTC. It specifies CASSKSPGTGFGETQYF. The rearrangement joins TRBV5-1 to TRBJ2-5; 9 positions agree with TRBD1. Trimming cost V 4 bases and J 4 bases; bases outside gene matches: 14. CDR1 and CDR2 from the germline V gene are SGHRS and YFSETQ. The length of the CDR3 is 17 residues.

The rearrangement uses TRBV7-2 and TRBJ1-3; D ambiguous. The length of the CDR3 is 15 residues. Looked up from germline, CDR1 is SGHTA and CDR2 is FQGNSA. Trimming removed 1 base at V and 3 bases at J, with 10 bases between. The CDR3 loop is CASSLVAALGNTIYF. The DNA of the CDR3 is TGTGCCAGCAGCTTAGTAGCGGCCCTTGGAAACACCATATATTTT.

This clone has a single count. The sample contains more than one DNA sequence encoding this CDR3. The chain joins TRBV10-3 to TRBJ1-1; 10 bases agree with TRBD1. The junction had 0 bases not matched to a gene; V was cut back by 4 bases and J by 1 base. In germline, CDR1 is ENHRY, CDR2 SYGVKD. The CDR3 runs 14 residues. This chain's CDR3 is CAISGTGGNTEAFF. DNA for the CDR3: TGTGCCATCAGTGGGACAGGGGGGAACACTGAAGCTTTCTTT.

The chain's CDR3 is CASSPTYGMEKLFF. The CDR3, as DNA: TGCGCCAGCAGTCCTACCTACGGGATGGAAAAACTGTTTTTT. This chain joins TRBV4-1 and TRBJ1-4; D not resolved. Germline V gives CDR1 MGHRA, CDR2 YSYEKL. V was cut by 6 bases and J by 8 bases, with 16 bases left in between. The CDR3 has 14 amino acids.

The chain combines TRBV9 with TRBJ2-7; D tentatively reads TRBD1 or TRBD2 (5 bases each). The germline V gene has CDR1 SGDLS and CDR2 YYNGEE. CDR3 length: 16 amino acids. Trimming cost V 5 bases and J 0 bases, with 18 bases left between them. The CDR3 DNA reads as TGTGCCAGCAGTTCAACGGGGCGCGGAGGCTCCTACGAGCAGTACTTC. This translates into CASSSTGRGGSYEQYF.

This clone was detected only once. J is TRBJ2-5 and V is TRBV2; a weak D match, TRBD2 (6 bases). V lost 7 bases to trimming and J lost 10 bases, with 28 bases between them. Germline-derived CDR1 and CDR2 are SNHLY and FYNNEI. CDR3 size: 16 residues. This CDR3 is CASMEGARVSGRDQYF. The CDR3 DNA follows: TGTGCCAGCATGGAAGGGGCCCGAGTCAGCGGGCGAGACCAGTACTTC. The full variable domain, its missing parts supplied by reference TRBV2 and TRBJ2-5, is EPEVTQTPSHQVTQMGQEVILRCVPISNHLYFYWYRQILGQKVEFLVSFYNNEISEKSEIFDDQFSVERPDGSNFTLKIRSTKLEDSAMYFCASMEGARVSGRDQYFGPGTRLLVL.